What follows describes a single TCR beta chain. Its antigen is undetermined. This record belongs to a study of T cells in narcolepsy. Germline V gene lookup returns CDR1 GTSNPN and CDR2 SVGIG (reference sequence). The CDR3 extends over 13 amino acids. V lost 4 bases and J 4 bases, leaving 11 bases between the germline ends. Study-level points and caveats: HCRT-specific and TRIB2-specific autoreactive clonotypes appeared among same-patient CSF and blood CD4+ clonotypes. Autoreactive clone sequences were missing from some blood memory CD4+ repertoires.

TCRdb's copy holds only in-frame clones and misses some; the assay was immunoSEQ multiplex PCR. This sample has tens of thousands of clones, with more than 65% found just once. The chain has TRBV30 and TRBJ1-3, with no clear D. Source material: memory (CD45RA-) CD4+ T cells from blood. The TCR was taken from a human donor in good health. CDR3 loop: CAWNEGYGNTIYF. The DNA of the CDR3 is TGTGCCTGGAATGAAGGGTACGGAAACACCATATATTTT.